The 7 T cell receptor beta chains below were found in one sample sequenced in a study of blood T cell repertoires in COVID-19. Only in-frame clones appear in the TCRdb table, and some are missing; sequencing was by immunoSEQ multiplex PCR. The table includes approximately 100,000 clones, almost 85% detected once. The material sequenced was peripheral blood. These receptors all come from a man between 65 and 85 years old with acute or convalescent COVID-19.

In this sample, this clone turned up a few times. V and J are TRBV2 and TRBJ1-1; no definite D call. CDR3 length: 13 amino acids. Germline CDR1 is SNHLY and CDR2 is FYNNEI. Trimming removed 2 bases from V and 1 base from J, with 5 bases in between. In nucleotides, the CDR3 is TGTGCCAGCAGTGAATGGAGGAACACTGAAGCTTTCTTT. It specifies CASSEWRNTEAFF.

V gene TRBV27 combines with J gene TRBJ2-3; TRBD2 might be the D (5 bases). The CDR3 contains 13 residues. Trimming stripped 7 bases from V and 7 bases from J, with 15 bases between. CDR1 and CDR2 (germline): MNHEY, SMNVEV (reference sequence). CDR3 sequence reads: CASKEDRRHTQYF. The CDR3 nucleotides are TGTGCCAGCAAGGAGGACCGCAGGCATACGCAGTATTTT.

This chain joins TRBV5-8 and TRBJ1-1; D is possibly TRBD1 (5 bases). There are 18 residues in the CDR3. The germline V gene has CDR1 SGHTS and CDR2 YDEGEE. V was clipped by 1 base and J by 1 base, with 20 bases between them. The CDR3 here is CASSLTYRRGPQNTEAFF. DNA for the CDR3: TGTGCCAGCAGCTTGACATACAGGCGGGGACCCCAGAACACTGAAGCTTTCTTT.

This clone was picked up a small number of times. V usage is TRBV7-3 and J usage is TRBJ2-3; 11 bases map to TRBD2. Per the germline V gene, CDR1 is SGHTA and CDR2 is FQGTGA. The length of the CDR3 is 19 residues. J gave up 4 bases and V 0 bases, and 12 bases lay outside the gene matches. Here the CDR3 DNA reads TGTGCCAGCAGCTTAACAGGGGGTAGCGGGAGGGCCTCTGCAGATACGCAGTATTTT. This sequence encodes CASSLTGGSGRASADTQYF.

This chain uses TRBV3-1 (or the pseudogene TRBV3-2) with TRBJ1-2, with 7 bases identical to TRBD1. This CDR3 contains 14 residues. V lost 2 bases and J lost 6; bases outside the gene matches: 6. CDR1 and CDR2 from the germline V gene are LGHDT and YNNKEL (reference sequence). The CDR3 nucleotides read TGTGCCAGCAGCCAAAGGGACAGAGGGGATGGCTACACCTTC. Encoded protein: CASSQRDRGDGYTF.

This chain links TRBV30 with TRBJ2-1; D is perhaps TRBD2 (6 bases). With 4 bases removed from V and 0 bases from J, the gap between germline ends came to 13 bases. The CDR3 has 15 residues. CDR1 is GTSNPN and CDR2 is SVGIG in the germline V gene (reference sequence). The CDR3 here is CAWNGGSASYNEQFF. The CDR3 coding sequence is TGTGCCTGGAATGGGGGGTCGGCCTCCTACAATGAGCAGTTCTTC.

The chain combines TRBV5-1 with TRBJ2-3, with a possible D match to TRBD2 (6 bases). Trimming took off 4 bases at V and 4 bases at J, with 13 bases between the two ends. Germline-derived CDR1 and CDR2 are SGHRS and YFSETQ. CDR3 length: 14 amino acids. CDR3 DNA sequence: TGCGCCAGCAGCCCCCAACGGGGGTCAGATACGCAGTATTTT. Translated, it gives CASSPQRGSDTQYF.